These T cell receptor beta chains were read from a single sample in a study of cytomegalovirus exposure and HLA in healthy donors. Sequencing was performed with immunoSEQ multiplex PCR; in TCRdb, only in-frame clones are kept and a portion is missing. The repertoire consists of 200,000 to 300,000 clones, with roughly 81% occurring once and the leading ten covering 1.5% to 2.5%. The sample consisted of PBMCs. The source is a woman aged 40 to 50 in good health and CMV-seropositive. CDR3s leave out the opening cysteine and the closing phenylalanine or tryptophan. The order of the fields is V gene, J gene, D gene, CDR3 protein. The D gene is left open where the match is weak.

V gene: TRBV5-1
J gene: TRBJ1-3
D gene: NA
CDR3 protein: ASSLGVAGNTIY

V gene: TRBV11-3
J gene: TRBJ2-1
D gene: NA
CDR3 protein: ASSDASERTNEQF

V gene: TRBV7-2
J gene: TRBJ1-1
D gene: TRBD1
CDR3 protein: ASSLGRTGYGAF

V gene: TRBV14
J gene: TRBJ2-3
D gene: TRBD2
CDR3 protein: ASSLPLAGVSSTDTQY

V gene: TRBV4-3
J gene: TRBJ2-2
D gene: NA
CDR3 protein: ASSQPRQGGTGELF

V gene: TRBV4-1
J gene: TRBJ2-3
D gene: NA
CDR3 protein: ASSPPDFRPTDTQY

V gene: TRBV28
J gene: TRBJ1-1
D gene: TRBD1
CDR3 protein: ASIVGGAQNTEAF

V gene: TRBV4-1
J gene: TRBJ1-1
D gene: TRBD1
CDR3 protein: ASSQGQGVTEAF

V gene: TRBV11-3
J gene: TRBJ2-1
D gene: NA
CDR3 protein: ASSFSRRDNEQF

V gene: TRBV29-1
J gene: TRBJ2-3
D gene: TRBD2
CDR3 protein: SVEQPLAGRVDTQY

V gene: TRBV7-2
J gene: TRBJ2-6
D gene: NA
CDR3 protein: ASSLGGLGANGLT

V gene: TRBV30
J gene: TRBJ1-1
D gene: NA
CDR3 protein: AWSVGGAGEAF

V gene: TRBV6-5
J gene: TRBJ2-5
D gene: TRBD2
CDR3 protein: ASSYSGRSETQY

V gene: TRBV19
J gene: TRBJ1-6
D gene: NA
CDR3 protein: ASSIIAYNSPLH

V gene: TRBV28
J gene: TRBJ1-1
D gene: NA
CDR3 protein: ASSLDSHTEAF

V gene: TRBV7-9
J gene: TRBJ2-1
D gene: TRBD2
CDR3 protein: SSSYGLATYNEQF

V gene: TRBV7-9
J gene: TRBJ2-7
D gene: TRBD2
CDR3 protein: SSSKVRGTSPHEQY

V gene: TRBV9
J gene: TRBJ2-7
D gene: TRBD2
CDR3 protein: ASSVDIAGGSYEQY

V gene: TRBV10-3
J gene: TRBJ1-3
D gene: NA
CDR3 protein: ATTLGSGNTIY

V gene: TRBV19
J gene: TRBJ2-6
D gene: TRBD1
CDR3 protein: ASRTTGSGANVLT

V gene: TRBV18
J gene: TRBJ2-7
D gene: NA
CDR3 protein: ASSPTQGSYEQY

V gene: TRBV6-1
J gene: TRBJ2-4
D gene: TRBD2
CDR3 protein: ASSEEGLASFPGNIQY

V gene: TRBV5-1
J gene: TRBJ2-3
D gene: TRBD2
CDR3 protein: ASSLGGLAGEGDTQY

V gene: TRBV19
J gene: TRBJ1-2
D gene: NA
CDR3 protein: ATTRGGGYT

V gene: TRBV6-1
J gene: TRBJ2-3
D gene: NA
CDR3 protein: ASKSSERTDTQY

V gene: TRBV13
J gene: TRBJ2-7
D gene: TRBD2
CDR3 protein: ASSSSGTNFYEQY

V gene: TRBV7-9
J gene: TRBJ2-3
D gene: NA
CDR3 protein: ASSYVGGLLTDTQY

V gene: TRBV19
J gene: TRBJ2-2
D gene: NA
CDR3 protein: ASTITETGELF

V gene: TRBV6-4
J gene: TRBJ1-1
D gene: TRBD1
CDR3 protein: ASSDSRGRAF

V gene: TRBV13
J gene: TRBJ2-2
D gene: TRBD2
CDR3 protein: ASSLGLAGTNTGELF

V gene: TRBV6-5
J gene: TRBJ2-5
D gene: TRBD2
CDR3 protein: ASSPTSGGRETQY

V gene: TRBV19
J gene: TRBJ1-5
D gene: TRBD1
CDR3 protein: ASTPGGTTGNQPQH

V gene: TRBV19
J gene: TRBJ2-5
D gene: TRBD1
CDR3 protein: ASRDRGAETQY

V gene: TRBV29-1
J gene: TRBJ1-3
D gene: NA
CDR3 protein: SVVVSGNTIY

V gene: TRBV27
J gene: TRBJ1-5
D gene: NA
CDR3 protein: ASSSLGGDQPQH

V gene: TRBV29-1
J gene: TRBJ2-7
D gene: TRBD1
CDR3 protein: SVSGTASYEQY

V gene: TRBV27
J gene: TRBJ2-1
D gene: NA
CDR3 protein: ASSLSGPPYNEQF

V gene: TRBV4-2
J gene: TRBJ2-7
D gene: TRBD1
CDR3 protein: ASSQEDRGTYEQY

V gene: TRBV9
J gene: TRBJ2-5
D gene: NA
CDR3 protein: ASSVVGEASFRETQY

V gene: TRBV30
J gene: TRBJ1-1
D gene: NA
CDR3 protein: AWSVIGYTEAF

V gene: TRBV10-3
J gene: TRBJ1-4
D gene: NA
CDR3 protein: AISEGEGEKLF

V gene: TRBV19
J gene: TRBJ1-4
D gene: TRBD1
CDR3 protein: ASSITGQEKLF

V gene: TRBV25-1
J gene: TRBJ2-1
D gene: TRBD2
CDR3 protein: ASSESRTSGSGYNEQF

V gene: TRBV19
J gene: TRBJ2-6
D gene: NA
CDR3 protein: ASSMVGGAFVTSGANVLT

V gene: TRBV5-6
J gene: TRBJ2-5
D gene: TRBD2
CDR3 protein: ASSSRLAGVGQETQY

V gene: TRBV5-1
J gene: TRBJ2-2
D gene: NA
CDR3 protein: ASSLGGNTGELF

V gene: TRBV10-3
J gene: TRBJ2-7
D gene: NA
CDR3 protein: AIRDLLYEQY

V gene: TRBV7-3
J gene: TRBJ2-1
D gene: TRBD2
CDR3 protein: ASSMGLADEQF

V gene: TRBV2
J gene: TRBJ1-2
D gene: TRBD1
CDR3 protein: ARRVTGGRYGYT